This TCR beta chain is drawn from a study of shared clonotypes between healthy human individuals. Among the donors, all were Caucasian adults who lived in Nashville, Tennessee. The method was immunoSEQ multiplex PCR; TCRdb's version includes in-frame clones alone and lacks a portion of them. This table holds around 320,000 clones, roughly 87% found once. The germline CDR1 and CDR2 sequences are SGDLS and YYNGEE. This CDR3 has 18 residues. Trimming took off 3 bases at V and 0 bases at J, with 16 bases between the two ends. The receptor was derived from a man aged 18 to 30 in good health. V gene TRBV9 combines with J gene TRBJ2-6; either TRBD1 or TRBD2 may supply D (6 bases each). Sequencing was performed on memory CD8+ T cells sorted from blood. Subset reported: CD45RO+ cells pooled with CCR7-negative TemRA cells. In nucleotides, the CDR3 is TGTGCCAGCAGCGCGAAACGACAGGACTACTCTGGGGCCAACGTCCTGACTTTC. Its protein product is CASSAKRQDYSGANVLTF.